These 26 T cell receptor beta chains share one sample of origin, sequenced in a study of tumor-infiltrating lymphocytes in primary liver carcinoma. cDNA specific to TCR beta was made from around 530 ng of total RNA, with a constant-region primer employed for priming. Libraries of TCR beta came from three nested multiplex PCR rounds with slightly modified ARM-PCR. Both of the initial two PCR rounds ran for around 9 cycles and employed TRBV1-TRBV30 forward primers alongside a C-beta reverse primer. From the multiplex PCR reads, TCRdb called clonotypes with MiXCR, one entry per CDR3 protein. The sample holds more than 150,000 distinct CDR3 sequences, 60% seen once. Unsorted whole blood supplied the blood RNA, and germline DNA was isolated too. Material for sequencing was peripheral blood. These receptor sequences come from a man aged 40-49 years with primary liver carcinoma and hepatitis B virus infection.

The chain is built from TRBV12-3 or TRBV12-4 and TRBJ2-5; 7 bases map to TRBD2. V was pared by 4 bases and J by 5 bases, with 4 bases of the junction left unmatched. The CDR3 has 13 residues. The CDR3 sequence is CASSYWEGETQYF. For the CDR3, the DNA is TGTGCCAGCAGTTACTGGGAGGGGGAGACCCAGTACTTC.

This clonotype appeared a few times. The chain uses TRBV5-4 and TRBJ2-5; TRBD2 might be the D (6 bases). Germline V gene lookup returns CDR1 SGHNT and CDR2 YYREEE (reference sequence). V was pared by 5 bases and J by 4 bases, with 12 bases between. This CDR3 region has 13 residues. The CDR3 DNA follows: TGTGCCAGCAGTGGGGCGGGGACAGAGACCCAGTACTTC. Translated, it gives CASSGAGTETQYF.

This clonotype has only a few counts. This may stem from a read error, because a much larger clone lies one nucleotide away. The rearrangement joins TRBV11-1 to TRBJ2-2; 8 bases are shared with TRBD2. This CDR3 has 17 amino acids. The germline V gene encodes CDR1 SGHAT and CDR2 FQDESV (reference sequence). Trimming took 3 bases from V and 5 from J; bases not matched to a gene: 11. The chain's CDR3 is CASSLGLVGVETGELFF. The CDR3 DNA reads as TGTGCCAGCAGCTTGGGACTAGTGGGAGTAGAAACCGGGGAGCTGTTTTTT.

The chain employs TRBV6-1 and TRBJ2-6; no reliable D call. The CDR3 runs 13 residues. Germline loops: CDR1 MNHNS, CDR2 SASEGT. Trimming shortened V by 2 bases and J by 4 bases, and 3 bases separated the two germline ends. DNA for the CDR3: TGTGCCAGCAGTGAACCCGGGGCCAACGTCCTGACTTTC. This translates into CASSEPGANVLTF.

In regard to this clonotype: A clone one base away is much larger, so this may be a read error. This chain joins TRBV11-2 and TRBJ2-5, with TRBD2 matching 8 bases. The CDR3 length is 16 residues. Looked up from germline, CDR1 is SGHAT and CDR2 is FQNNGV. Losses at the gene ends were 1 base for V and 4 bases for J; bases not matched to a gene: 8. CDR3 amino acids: CASSLGVAGGPETQYF. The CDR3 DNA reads TGTGCCAGCAGCTTAGGGGTGGCGGGAGGCCCAGAGACCCAGTACTTC.

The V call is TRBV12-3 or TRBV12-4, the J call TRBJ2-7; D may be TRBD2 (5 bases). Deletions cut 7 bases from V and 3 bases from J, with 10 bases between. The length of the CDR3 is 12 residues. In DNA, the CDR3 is TGTGCCAGCAATCAAGGGAGCTACGAGCAGTACTTC. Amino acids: CASNQGSYEQYF.

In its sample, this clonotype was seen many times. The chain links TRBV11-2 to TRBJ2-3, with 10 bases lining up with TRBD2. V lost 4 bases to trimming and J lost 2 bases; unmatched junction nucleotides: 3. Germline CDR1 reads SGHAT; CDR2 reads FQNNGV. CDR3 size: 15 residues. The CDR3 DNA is TGTGCCAGCAGCTCCGGGACTAGCGACACAGATACGCAGTATTTT. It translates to CASSSGTSDTDTQYF.

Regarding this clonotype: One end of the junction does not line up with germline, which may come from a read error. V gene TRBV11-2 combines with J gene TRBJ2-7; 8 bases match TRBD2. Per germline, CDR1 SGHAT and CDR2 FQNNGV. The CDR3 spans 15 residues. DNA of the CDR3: TGTGTCAGCAGCTTGTCTCCGGGACTAGGATTGGAGCAGTACTTC. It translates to CVSSLSPGLGLEQYF.

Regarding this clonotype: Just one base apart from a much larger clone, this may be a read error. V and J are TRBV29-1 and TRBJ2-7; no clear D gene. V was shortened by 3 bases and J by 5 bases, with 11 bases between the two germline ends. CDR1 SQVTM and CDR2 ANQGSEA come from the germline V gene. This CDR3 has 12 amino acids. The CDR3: CSVEASLDEQYF. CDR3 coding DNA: TGCAGCGTTGAGGCCTCGCTGGACGAGCAGTACTTC.

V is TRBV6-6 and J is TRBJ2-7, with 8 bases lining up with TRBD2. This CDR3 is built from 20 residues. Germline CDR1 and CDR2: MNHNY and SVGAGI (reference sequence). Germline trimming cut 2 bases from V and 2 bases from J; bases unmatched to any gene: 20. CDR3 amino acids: CASSYLTPGLVGGTPYEQYF. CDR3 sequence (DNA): TGTGCCAGCAGTTACCTTACCCCGGGACTAGTGGGTGGGACACCCTACGAGCAGTACTTC.

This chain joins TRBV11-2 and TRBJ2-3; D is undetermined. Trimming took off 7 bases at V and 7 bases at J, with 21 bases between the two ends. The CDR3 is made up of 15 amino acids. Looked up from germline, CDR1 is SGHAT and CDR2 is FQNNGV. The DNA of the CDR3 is TGTGCCAGCACCTTGGGCCATTCTTTTGCATATACGCAGTATTTT. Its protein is CASTLGHSFAYTQYF.

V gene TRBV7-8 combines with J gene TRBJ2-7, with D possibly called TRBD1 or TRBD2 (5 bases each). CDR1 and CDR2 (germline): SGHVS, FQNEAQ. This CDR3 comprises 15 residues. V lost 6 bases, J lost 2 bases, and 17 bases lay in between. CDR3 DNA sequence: TGTGCCAGCAGTTCTCGTCGGGACGGCCCCTACGAGCAGTACTTC. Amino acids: CASSSRRDGPYEQYF.

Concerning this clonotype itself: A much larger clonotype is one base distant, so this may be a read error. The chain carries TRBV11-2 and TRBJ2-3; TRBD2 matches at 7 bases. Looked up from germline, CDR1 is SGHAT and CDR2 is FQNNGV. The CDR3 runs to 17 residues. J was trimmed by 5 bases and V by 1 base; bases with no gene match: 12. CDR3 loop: CASSLGGGRDPRDTQYF. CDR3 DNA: TGTGCCAGCAGCTTAGGTGGTGGGAGGGACCCGAGAGATACGCAGTATTTT.

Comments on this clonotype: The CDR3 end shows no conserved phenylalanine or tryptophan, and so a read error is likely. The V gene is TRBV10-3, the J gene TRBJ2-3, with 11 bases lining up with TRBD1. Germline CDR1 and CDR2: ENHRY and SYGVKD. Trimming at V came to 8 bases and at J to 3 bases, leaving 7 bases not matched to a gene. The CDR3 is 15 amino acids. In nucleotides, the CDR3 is TGTGCCATCGGCCGGGACAGGGGGGTAACAGATACGCAGTATTAT. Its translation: CAIGRDRGVTDTQYY.

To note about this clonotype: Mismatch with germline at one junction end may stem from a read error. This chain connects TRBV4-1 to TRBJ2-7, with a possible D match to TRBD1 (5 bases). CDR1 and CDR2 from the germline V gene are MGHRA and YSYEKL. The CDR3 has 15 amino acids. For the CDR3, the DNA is TGCGTCAGCAGCCTCACGATAAGGGGCCTGGGCGAGCAGTACTTC. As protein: CVSSLTIRGLGEQYF.

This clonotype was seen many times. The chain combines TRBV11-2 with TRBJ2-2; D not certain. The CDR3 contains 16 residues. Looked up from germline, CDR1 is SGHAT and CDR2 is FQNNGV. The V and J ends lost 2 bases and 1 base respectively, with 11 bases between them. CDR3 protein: CASSLMWELNTGELFF. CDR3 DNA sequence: TGTGCCAGCAGCTTAATGTGGGAATTGAACACCGGGGAGCTGTTTTTT.

The CDR3 here is CASSCTTGVNIQYF. As DNA, the CDR3 is TGCGCCAGCAGCTGTACGACAGGGGTAAACATTCAGTACTTC. The chain recombines TRBV5-1 with TRBJ2-4; 8 bases are shared with TRBD1. This CDR3 is built from 14 residues. Germline V gene lookup returns CDR1 SGHRS and CDR2 YFSETQ. The trim removed 3 bases at V and 6 bases at J, leaving 5 bases unmatched.

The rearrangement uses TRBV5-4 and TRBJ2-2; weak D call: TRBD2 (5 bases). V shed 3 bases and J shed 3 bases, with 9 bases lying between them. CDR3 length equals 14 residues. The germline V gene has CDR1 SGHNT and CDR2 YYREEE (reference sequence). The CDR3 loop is CASSSGGYTGELFF. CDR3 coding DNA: TGTGCCAGCAGCTCGGGCGGGTACACCGGGGAGCTGTTTTTT. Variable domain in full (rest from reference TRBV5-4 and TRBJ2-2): ETGVTQSPTHLIKTRGQQVTLRCSSQSGHNTVSWYQQALGQGPQFIFQYYREEENGRGNFPPRFSGLQFPNYSSELNVNALELDDSALYLCASSSGGYTGELFFGEGSRLTVL.

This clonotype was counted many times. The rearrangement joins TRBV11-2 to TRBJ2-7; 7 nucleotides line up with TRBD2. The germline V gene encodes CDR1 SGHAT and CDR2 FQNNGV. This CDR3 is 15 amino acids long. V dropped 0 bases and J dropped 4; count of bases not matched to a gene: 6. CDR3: CASSLDFLAVYEQYF. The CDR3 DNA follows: TGTGCCAGCAGCTTAGATTTTCTAGCGGTATACGAGCAGTACTTC.

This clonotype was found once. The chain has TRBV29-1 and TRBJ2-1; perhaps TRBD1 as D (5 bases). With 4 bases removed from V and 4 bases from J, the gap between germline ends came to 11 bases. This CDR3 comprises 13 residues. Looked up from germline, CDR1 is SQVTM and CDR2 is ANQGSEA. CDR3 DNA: TGCAGCGTTGCCGTGACAGATTACAATGAGCAGTTCTTC. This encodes CSVAVTDYNEQFF.

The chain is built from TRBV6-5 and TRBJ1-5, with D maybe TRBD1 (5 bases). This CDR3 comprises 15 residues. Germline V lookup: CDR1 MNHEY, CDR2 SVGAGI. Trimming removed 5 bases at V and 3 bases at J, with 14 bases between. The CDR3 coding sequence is TGTGCCAGCAGTCCAGGGATCTCGACCAATCAGCCCCAGCATTTT. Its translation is CASSPGISTNQPQHF.

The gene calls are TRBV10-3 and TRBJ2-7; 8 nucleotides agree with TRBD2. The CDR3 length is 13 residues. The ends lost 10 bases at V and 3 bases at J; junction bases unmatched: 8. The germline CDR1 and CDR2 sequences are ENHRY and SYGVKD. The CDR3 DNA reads TGTGCCACCAAGCGGGAGCAGAACTACGAGCAGTACTTC. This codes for CATKREQNYEQYF.

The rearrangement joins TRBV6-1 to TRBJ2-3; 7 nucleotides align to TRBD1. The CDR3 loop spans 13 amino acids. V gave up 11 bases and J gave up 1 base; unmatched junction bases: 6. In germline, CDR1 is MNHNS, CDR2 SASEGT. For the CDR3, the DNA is TGTGCCGGCAACAGGGGATGCACAGATACGCAGTATTTT. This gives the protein CAGNRGCTDTQYF.

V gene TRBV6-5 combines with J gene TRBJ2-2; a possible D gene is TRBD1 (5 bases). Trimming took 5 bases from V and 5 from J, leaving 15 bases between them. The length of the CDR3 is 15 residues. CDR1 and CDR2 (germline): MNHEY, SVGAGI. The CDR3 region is CASSVYGARTGELFF. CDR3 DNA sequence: TGTGCCAGCAGTGTATATGGGGCTAGGACCGGGGAGCTGTTTTTT.

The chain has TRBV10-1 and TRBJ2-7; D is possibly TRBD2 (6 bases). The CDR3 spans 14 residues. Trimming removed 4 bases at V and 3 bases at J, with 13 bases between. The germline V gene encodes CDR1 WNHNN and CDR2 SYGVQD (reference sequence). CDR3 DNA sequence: TGCGCCAGCAGTGGGGGTAGCGGAGACTACGAGCAGTACTTC. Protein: CASSGGSGDYEQYF.

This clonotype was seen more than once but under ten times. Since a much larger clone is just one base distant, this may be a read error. CDR3 DNA sequence: TGTGCCAGCGGGGAGGACTACGATTCACCCCTCCACTTT. Protein product: CASGEDYDSPLHF. The chain carries TRBV11-1 and TRBJ1-6, with unresolved D. The length of the CDR3 is 13 residues. Germline lookup yields CDR1 SGHAT and CDR2 FQDESV (reference sequence). With 8 bases removed from V and 8 bases from J, the gap between germline ends came to 13 bases.